This T cell receptor (beta chain) was captured by sequencing in a study of T cells in Graves' hyperthyroidism and ophthalmopathy. Study-wide background: Sampling of peripheral blood happened at initial diagnosis, prior to any treatment.

TCR beta CDR3 region amplification was performed from RNA transcripts. HTBI primers were used for first-round RT-PCR of the TCR CDR3. A single record per CDR3 protein comes from TCRdb applying MiXCR to the multiplex PCR reads. The data hold under 400,000 distinct CDR3 sequences, with roughly 15% observed a single time. This clonotype was detected ten times or more. The antigen remains undetermined. With 0 bases removed from V and 6 bases from J, the gap between germline ends came to 15 bases. The CDR3 totals 16 residues. Per germline, CDR1 ENHRY and CDR2 SYGVKD. Overall study findings and caveats: A 13 V-J signature model discriminated ophthalmopathy versus stable hyperthyroidism. Blood held most thyroid clonotypes expanded above 0.001 frequency.

The TCR comes from a woman aged 55-70 years with Graves' ophthalmopathy. Sequenced material: blood. The chain carries TRBV10-3 and TRBJ2-1; D may match TRBD1 or TRBD2 (6 bases each). CDR3 sequence reads: CAISESGGPKSNEQFF. As DNA, the CDR3 is TGTGCCATCAGTGAGTCAGGGGGGCCAAAGTCCAATGAGCAGTTCTTC.